Listed below are T cell receptor beta chains from one sample, sequenced in a study of radiation and T cells in renal cell carcinoma. Clones were read by immunoSEQ multiplex PCR, and TCRdb kept only the in-frame ones, dropping some. The sample shows about 9,200 clones, roughly three fifths of them seen only once. Specimen: tumor tissue, collected from a patient whose treatment included radiotherapy and nephrectomy. These receptors originate from a man aged 55 to 69 with renal cell carcinoma. CDR3s include the opening cysteine and the closing phenylalanine or tryptophan. The D gene is left open where the match is weak. Where a row states a size, it is once, few, many or the class of an expanded clone; other rows omit it.

D gene,clone size,J gene,V gene,CDR3 DNA,CDR3 protein
NA,NA,TRBJ1-1,TRBV27,TGTGCCAGCAGTTTCCACAAGAACACTGAAGCTTTCTTT,CASSFHKNTEAFF
NA,few,TRBJ2-7,TRBV7-8,TGTGCCAGCAGCTTCTTAGGGATGGGGTCCTACGAGCAGTACTTC,CASSFLGMGSYEQYF
NA,few,TRBJ1-3,TRBV15,TGTGCCACCAGCAGATCACCCAGGCGAAGAAACACCATATATTTT,CATSRSPRRRNTIYF
NA,NA,TRBJ1-2,TRBV19,TGTGCCAGTAGTATAGATCTACAAGGGGGTAGATATGGCTACACCTTC,CASSIDLQGGRYGYTF
NA,NA,TRBJ2-3,TRBV27,TGTGCCATCAGTCCAGGTTTTGGAGATACGCAGTATTTT,CAISPGFGDTQYF
NA,NA,TRBJ1-2,TRBV27,TGTGCGAGCTCTTCAGGGAATTATGGCTACACCTTC,CASSSGNYGYTF
NA,NA,TRBJ2-2,TRBV5-1,TGCGCCAGCAGCTTGAATCAGGGAGCCGGGGAGCTGTTTTTT,CASSLNQGAGELFF
TRBD2,few,TRBJ2-7,TRBV7-3,TGTGCCAGCACCCAAGCGGGATTAGCCTACGAGCAGTACTTC,CASTQAGLAYEQYF
NA,NA,TRBJ1-5,TRBV27,TGTGCCAGCAGTTTATACGGGCCAGTTAGCAATCAGCCCCAGCATTTT,CASSLYGPVSNQPQHF
TRBD2,NA,TRBJ2-5,TRBV6-1,TGTGCCAGCGGTGTTAGTGGGACTAGCGGGAAAAGGAGTCAAGAGACCCAGTACTTC,CASGVSGTSGKRSQETQYF
NA,NA,TRBJ1-3,TRBV15,TGTGCCACCAGCAGAGATTTTAGTGGCCGGGACACCATATATTTT,CATSRDFSGRDTIYF
NA,NA,TRBJ2-3,TRBV11-1,TGTGCCAGCAGCTCTTGGGCAGATACGCAGTATTTT,CASSSWADTQYF
NA,few,TRBJ2-7,TRBV25-1,TGTGCCAGCAGTGAGGGGGGCCACCTAGGCCACTACGAGCAGTACTTC,CASSEGGHLGHYEQYF
NA,once,TRBJ2-7,TRBV10-2,TGCGCCAGCAGTGAGTCAGCGACAGGAACCTACGAGCAGTACTTC,CASSESATGTYEQYF
NA,NA,TRBJ1-2,TRBV9,TGTGCCAGCAGCGTAGGGCCTCCTCCGATTAACTATGGCTACACCTTC,CASSVGPPPINYGYTF
TRBD2,NA,TRBJ2-7,TRBV4-2,TGTGCCAGCAGCCAAGAGGGACTAGCGGACTCCTACGAGCAGTACTTC,CASSQEGLADSYEQYF
TRBD1,few,TRBJ1-4,TRBV4-2,TGTGCCAGCAGCTTTGGGACAGGGCGGGGTGAAAAACTGTTTTTT,CASSFGTGRGEKLFF
NA,NA,TRBJ1-5,TRBV7-2,TGTGCCAGCAGCTTAGATGGCGGAGGAGAGGAGCATTTT,CASSLDGGGEEHF
TRBD1,NA,TRBJ2-7,TRBV6-5,TGTGCCAGCAGTTTGTCGGGACAGGGGGCTTCCTACGAGCAGTACTTC,CASSLSGQGASYEQYF
NA,NA,TRBJ2-7,TRBV7-6,TGTGCCAGCAGCTTAGACTTCGGGCCCCCCTACGAGCAGTACTTC,CASSLDFGPPYEQYF
TRBD1,NA,TRBJ2-3,TRBV2,TGTGCCAGCAAATACGACCGGACAGGGGATGCAGATACGCAGTATTTT,CASKYDRTGDADTQYF
NA,NA,TRBJ2-7,TRBV15,TGTGCCACCAGCAGAGACCGCCTGTCAGGATCTACCTCCTACGAGCAGTACTTC,CATSRDRLSGSTSYEQYF
NA,once,TRBJ1-2,TRBV28,TGTGCCAGCAGTTTACGTGGGGGGTTTGACTATGGCTACACCTTC,CASSLRGGFDYGYTF
NA,NA,TRBJ2-1,TRBV27,TGTGCCAGCAGTTTAATGTCTAACAGCCGTAATGAGCAGTTCTTC,CASSLMSNSRNEQFF
TRBD2,NA,TRBJ2-7,TRBV4-2,TGTGCCAGCAGTCCACTAGCGGGGGAGCCATTGGAGCAGTACTTC,CASSPLAGEPLEQYF
NA,NA,TRBJ2-4,TRBV11-2,TGTGCCAGCAGCGGGACCGCTGGGGGACCCCTAAACATTCAGTACTTC,CASSGTAGGPLNIQYF
TRBD2,NA,TRBJ2-7,TRBV4-2,TGTGCCAGCAGCTTAGCGGGACTAGCGATGCAGTACTTC,CASSLAGLAMQYF
NA,NA,TRBJ1-1,TRBV6-1,TGTGCCAGCAGTGCCAGAGTAGGAGTCACTGAAGCTTTCTTT,CASSARVGVTEAFF
TRBD2,NA,TRBJ2-1,TRBV6-6,TGTGCCAGCAGCGTCACTAGCGGGAGTAATGAGCAGTTCTTC,CASSVTSGSNEQFF
NA,NA,TRBJ1-2,TRBV9,TGTGCCAGCAGCGTAGGTCCAGGAAACTATGGCTACACCTTC,CASSVGPGNYGYTF
TRBD2,NA,TRBJ2-2,TRBV5-1,TGCGCCAGCAGCTTTAGCGGGGGGAACACCGGGGAGCTGTTTTTT,CASSFSGGNTGELFF
TRBD1,few,TRBJ1-5,TRBV30,TGTGCCTGTACAGGGGCCGGAGACATCAATCAGCCCCAGCATTTT,CACTGAGDINQPQHF
NA,NA,TRBJ1-2,TRBV28,TGTGCCAGCAGTTTATTAACCTATGGCTACACCTTC,CASSLLTYGYTF
NA,NA,TRBJ2-7,TRBV5-1,TGCGCCAGCAGCTTGGGTTCTAGCGCCAAATACAGCGAGCAGTACTTC,CASSLGSSAKYSEQYF
NA,NA,TRBJ2-1,TRBV28,TGTGCCAGCAGGCCTCCGGGGCCTACGGATGAGCAGTTCTTC,CASRPPGPTDEQFF
TRBD1,NA,TRBJ2-1,TRBV19,TGTGCCAGTAGTATAAGGGGGACAGGGGTAGCCTACAATGAGCAGTTCTTC,CASSIRGTGVAYNEQFF
NA,NA,TRBJ2-6,TRBV18,TGTGCCAGCTCACCAATCGGCTCTGGGGCCAACGTCCTGACTTTC,CASSPIGSGANVLTF
TRBD1,NA,TRBJ1-5,TRBV27,TGTGCCAGCAGCGCTGGGACAGGGGTTCAGCCCCAGCATTTT,CASSAGTGVQPQHF
NA,NA,TRBJ2-7,TRBV28,TGTGCCAGCCAAGACGGGCTCTACGAGCAGTACTTC,CASQDGLYEQYF
TRBD1,NA,TRBJ1-1,TRBV30,TGTGCCTGGAGCCTACAGGGGGCTCCTGAAGCTTTCTTT,CAWSLQGAPEAFF
TRBD1,few,TRBJ2-7,TRBV6-1,TGTGCCAGCAGTGAAGTGGACAGGGGATCAAGCGAGCAGTACTTC,CASSEVDRGSSEQYF
TRBD1,NA,TRBJ2-6,TRBV14,TGTGCCAGCAGCCAAATTGTAGCCGGGACAGGGGCCCCTGGGGCCAACGTCCTGACTTTC,CASSQIVAGTGAPGANVLTF
TRBD1,NA,TRBJ2-7,TRBV6-1,TGTGCCAGCAGTGGACGGACAGGGTATTCGGGCAGGGGCCCCTACGAGCAGTACTTC,CASSGRTGYSGRGPYEQYF
NA,NA,TRBJ1-1,TRBV5-6,TGTGCCAGCAGCTTGGGGCGGGGAGGCAGGAGGACTGAAGCTTTCTTT,CASSLGRGGRRTEAFF
TRBD1,NA,TRBJ1-2,TRBV7-9,TGTGCCAGCAGCTTAGGCAGCCGGGACAGGGCGTTTCCTAGCTATGGCTACACCTTC,CASSLGSRDRAFPSYGYTF
NA,NA,TRBJ1-4,TRBV5-1,TGCGCCAGCAGCCCCGGGACGGCCGCGACACTAACTAATGAAAAACTGTTTTTT,CASSPGTAATLTNEKLFF
NA,NA,TRBJ2-7,TRBV7-9,TGTGCCAGCAGCCCCTCGGGACTCCCATCCTACGAGCAGTACTTC,CASSPSGLPSYEQYF
TRBD2,NA,TRBJ2-5,TRBV6-5,TGTGCCAGCAGTTACGGGGTAGCGGGAGGGACCCAGTACTTC,CASSYGVAGGTQYF
NA,NA,TRBJ2-7,TRBV15,TGTGCCACCAGCCGGGGATATGGCGAGCAGTACTTC,CATSRGYGEQYF
TRBD2,NA,TRBJ2-7,TRBV2,TGTGCCAGCAGTGAGGGCCCAGCGGGAGTGTCGAGGGAGCAGTACTTC,CASSEGPAGVSREQYF
NA,NA,TRBJ2-7,TRBV29-1,TGCAGCGTTGTGGCCCGATCCTGGGACAACAGGCATGAGCAGTACTTC,CSVVARSWDNRHEQYF
TRBD1,NA,TRBJ2-1,TRBV4-3,TGCGCCAGCAGCCAAGGGACAGGGGGCTACAATGAGCAGTTCTTC,CASSQGTGGYNEQFF
NA,NA,TRBJ2-7,TRBV7-2,TGTGCCAGCAGCTTAGTGGTGGAAAGAGAGCAGTACTTC,CASSLVVEREQYF
TRBD1,once,TRBJ1-2,TRBV15,TGTGCCACCAGCAGAGCGGGACAGGGGGTTAATGGCTACACCTTC,CATSRAGQGVNGYTF
NA,NA,TRBJ1-6,TRBV28,TGTGCCGGTTCGACAGCTAGCTCCTATAATTCACCCCTCCACTTT,CAGSTASSYNSPLHF